A single sample is the source of the 20 T cell receptor beta chains below, sequenced in a study of cytomegalovirus exposure and HLA in healthy donors. PCR employed 60 Vbeta and 13 Jbeta primers. Assay: immunoSEQ multiplex PCR; the TCRdb copy retains only in-frame clones and omits some. In the table there are about 190,000 clones, around three quarters of which are singletons. Sequencing used PBMCs. Receptor source: a young woman in good health and CMV-seronegative.

J is TRBJ2-5 and V is TRBV2; 11 bases fit TRBD2. The CDR3 runs to 14 residues. Per germline, CDR1 SNHLY and CDR2 FYNNEI. The V gene end was trimmed by 7 bases and the J gene end by 6 bases; junction bases not matched to a gene: 7. As DNA, the CDR3 is TGTGCCAGCATAGCGGGGGGGCCTTGGAAGACCCAGTACTTC. This encodes CASIAGGPWKTQYF. Looking up the rest from reference TRBV2 and TRBJ2-5 gives the full variable domain: EPEVTQTPSHQVTQMGQEVILRCVPISNHLYFYWYRQILGQKVEFLVSFYNNEISEKSEIFDDQFSVERPDGSNFTLKIRSTKLEDSAMYFCASIAGGPWKTQYFGPGTRLLVL.

The V gene is TRBV2, the J gene TRBJ2-1, with 8 bases identical to TRBD2. The ends lost 2 bases at V and 8 bases at J; junction bases unmatched: 5. The germline V gene has CDR1 SNHLY and CDR2 FYNNEI. CDR3 size: 14 residues. CDR3 residues: CASSESGSGDEQFF. For the CDR3, the DNA is TGTGCCAGCAGTGAAAGCGGGAGTGGGGATGAGCAGTTCTTC.

The chain links TRBV27 to TRBJ2-1; D uncertain. V lost 10 bases, J lost 6 bases, and 13 bases lay in between. This CDR3 contains 12 residues. From germline, CDR1 is MNHEY and CDR2 SMNVEV (reference sequence). DNA of the CDR3: TGTGCCACGGCCATCGGGTTCAATGAGCAGTTCTTC. Translated: CATAIGFNEQFF.

The V and J genes are TRBV6-4 and TRBJ1-2, with TRBD1 as a possible D gene (6 bases). The ends were cut back, 0 bases at V and 6 bases at J, with 11 bases in the middle. This CDR3 is 14 amino acids long. Germline CDR1 is MRHNA and CDR2 is SNTAGT. CDR3 region: CASSDSTGSDGYTF. CDR3 nucleotides: TGTGCCAGCAGTGACTCAACAGGGAGTGATGGCTACACCTTC.

This chain connects TRBV5-1 to TRBJ2-7; D gene ambiguous. Trimming removed 2 bases from V and 5 bases from J, with 14 bases in between. The CDR3 length is 14 residues. CDR1 SGHRS and CDR2 YFSETQ come from the germline V gene. The CDR3 nucleotides read TGCGCCAGCAGCTTATCGCGCACCGAGGACGAGCAGTACTTC. It specifies CASSLSRTEDEQYF.

This clone appeared a few times. The chain links TRBV5-6 to TRBJ2-5, with TRBD1 matching over 10 bases. This CDR3 has 15 residues. The junction had 6 bases not matched to a gene; V was cut back by 3 bases and J by 4 bases. Germline V gene lookup returns CDR1 SGHDT and CDR2 YYEEEE. The CDR3 loop is CASSSGTGATETQYF. The CDR3 nucleotides are TGTGCCAGCAGCTCCGGGACAGGGGCCACAGAGACCCAGTACTTC. Combining the CDR3 with reference TRBV5-6 and TRBJ2-5 gives the whole variable domain DAGVTQSPTHLIKTRGQQVTLRCSPKSGHDTVSWYQQALGQGPQFIFQYYEEEERQRGNFPDRFSGHQFPNYSSELNVNALLLGDSALYLCASSSGTGATETQYFGPGTRLLVL.

The chain employs TRBV2 and TRBJ1-5, with D uncertain. The CDR3 runs to 12 residues. The V gene lost 2 bases and the J gene lost 6 bases, with 5 bases spanning the gap. The germline gives CDR1 SNHLY, CDR2 FYNNEI. The CDR3 bases are TGTGCCAGCAGTGAATCGGGTCAGCCCCAGCATTTT. As protein: CASSESGQPQHF. Full variable domain (rest looked up from reference TRBV2 and TRBJ1-5): EPEVTQTPSHQVTQMGQEVILRCVPISNHLYFYWYRQILGQKVEFLVSFYNNEISEKSEIFDDQFSVERPDGSNFTLKIRSTKLEDSAMYFCASSESGQPQHFGDGTRLSIL.

CDR3 DNA: TGCGCCAGCAGCCAACGGGACAGCGATGAGCAGTTCTTC. Translating gives CASSQRDSDEQFF. The J gene is TRBJ2-1, the V gene TRBV4-1, with TRBD1 matching over 7 bases. With V trimmed by 2 bases and J by 8 bases, 3 bases remained unmatched. Germline V lookup: CDR1 MGHRA, CDR2 YSYEKL. The CDR3 extends over 13 amino acids.

This chain links TRBV6-5 with TRBJ1-5; 7 nucleotides align to TRBD1. The CDR3 consists of 14 residues. Trimming at V came to 5 bases and at J to 4 bases, leaving 5 bases not matched to a gene. CDR1 and CDR2 (germline): MNHEY, SVGAGI. The CDR3: CASSTHRGNQPQHF. The CDR3 nucleotides are TGTGCCAGCAGTACACACAGGGGAAATCAGCCCCAGCATTTT.

This clone appeared a few times. The DNA for the CDR3 is TGTGCCAGCAGTTTCGGGGACAGGGGGCTCTACGAGCAGTACTTC. Its protein is CASSFGDRGLYEQYF. J is TRBJ2-7 and V is TRBV28; 12 bases fit TRBD1. The germline CDR1 and CDR2 sequences are MDHEN and SYDVKM. Losses at the gene ends were 3 bases for V and 3 bases for J; bases not matched to a gene: 3. The CDR3 loop spans 15 amino acids.

The CDR3: CASSILNRVVSGANVLTF. The CDR3 nucleotides read TGTGCCAGTAGTATACTGAACAGGGTGGTTTCTGGGGCCAACGTCCTGACTTTC. The V gene is TRBV19, the J gene TRBJ2-6; D is perhaps TRBD1 (6 bases). Trimming took off 2 bases at V and 1 base at J, with 15 bases between the two ends. CDR1 and CDR2 (germline): LNHDA, SQIVND (reference sequence). The CDR3 is 18 residues long.

The chain combines TRBV28 with TRBJ2-3, with D possibly being TRBD1 (6 bases). V lost 5 bases, J lost 5 bases, and 14 bases lay in between. The CDR3 extends over 14 amino acids. The germline gives CDR1 MDHEN, CDR2 SYDVKM. CDR3 sequence: CASSPFTGIDTQYF. CDR3 in DNA: TGTGCCAGCAGTCCTTTCACAGGGATAGATACGCAGTATTTT.

This clone has just one count. V usage is TRBV7-2 and J usage is TRBJ2-6; TRBD2 is a possible D gene (6 bases). The germline CDR1 and CDR2 sequences are SGHTA and FQGNSA. This CDR3 contains 17 residues. Trimming took 3 bases from V and 6 from J, leaving 18 bases between them. The CDR3 protein is CASSLSGTGVAANVLTF. CDR3 coding DNA: TGTGCCAGCAGCTTGTCCGGGACGGGGGTTGCGGCCAACGTCCTGACTTTC.

This rearrangement joins TRBV25-1 to TRBJ2-3; TRBD2 is a possible D gene (6 bases). Trimming shortened V by 3 bases and J by 4 bases, and 8 bases separated the two germline ends. CDR1 and CDR2 from the germline V gene are MGHDK and SYGVNS. The CDR3 spans 13 residues. The CDR3 sequence: CASSDPGADTQYF. The CDR3 bases are TGTGCCAGCAGTGATCCGGGGGCAGATACGCAGTATTTT.

The chain has TRBV4-2 and TRBJ1-2; D is ambiguous. Between the trimmed V and J ends, which lost 0 bases and 1 base, there was a span of 12 bases. The CDR3 loop spans 16 amino acids. In germline, CDR1 is LGHNA, CDR2 YNFKEQ. The CDR3 bases are TGTGCCAGCAGCCAAGATTTTCGCGTCCTTAACTATGGCTACACCTTC. This sequence encodes CASSQDFRVLNYGYTF.

The table lists this clone with a few counts. The chain uses TRBV9 and TRBJ2-7; D uncertain. CDR3 length equals 15 residues. V shed 0 bases and J shed 3 bases, with 13 bases lying between them. CDR1 is SGDLS, CDR2 YYNGEE, per germline. For the CDR3, the DNA is TGTGCCAGCAGCGTAGGTAGCAGCGTAATCTACGAGCAGTACTTC. Its translation: CASSVGSSVIYEQYF.

This clone was seen a single time. This chain connects TRBV2 to TRBJ2-7, with TRBD2 as a possible D gene (5 bases). Germline CDR1 is SNHLY and CDR2 is FYNNEI. V was pared by 2 bases and J by 4 bases, with 15 bases between. The CDR3 is made up of 15 amino acids. The CDR3 here is CASSEILSELYEQYF. CDR3 bases: TGTGCCAGCAGTGAAATTCTTAGCGAGCTATACGAGCAGTACTTC.

The CDR3 DNA reads as TGTGCCTCTACGTACAGGGAAGGGGGCTTTGAAGCTTTCTTT. Protein: CASTYREGGFEAFF. The chain couples TRBV30 to TRBJ1-1, with 7 bases matching TRBD1. Trimming removed 7 bases from V and 7 bases from J; junction bases left unmatched: 15. The CDR3 consists of 14 residues. Germline-derived CDR1 and CDR2 are GTSNPN and SVGIG (reference sequence).

The chain recombines TRBV10-1 with TRBJ1-1, with a tentative D call TRBD1 (5 bases). The V gene's germline CDR1 is WNHNN and CDR2 SYGVQD (reference sequence). This CDR3 contains 16 residues. V lost 0 bases to trimming and J lost 1 base, with 12 bases between them. CDR3 sequence: CASSESRASKNTEAFF. The CDR3 DNA reads as TGCGCCAGCAGTGAGTCCAGGGCATCCAAGAACACTGAAGCTTTCTTT.

This clone was seen a few times. The V and J genes are TRBV19 and TRBJ2-1; no clear D gene. Trimming took off 7 bases at V and 0 bases at J, with 16 bases between the two ends. Germline V gene lookup returns CDR1 LNHDA and CDR2 SQIVND (reference sequence). The CDR3 spans 16 residues. This chain's CDR3 is CASTLGWRSSYNEQFF. Written as DNA, the CDR3 is TGTGCCAGTACCCTCGGGTGGCGTAGCTCCTACAATGAGCAGTTCTTC.